Following are 10 T cell receptor beta chains from one sample sequenced in a study of technical replicates of blood from a handful of donors (TCRdb year 2017). Library method: the immunoSEQ multiplex PCR assay. TCRdb limited this immuneACCESS table to in-frame rearrangements with V and J called. A share of clones is missing; checked studies link under half to unresolved V genes, and the rest is unexplained. For this sample there are around 68,000 clones; 95% to 97% appear just once. The ten most abundant clones make up 0.25% to 0.3% of the sample. Sequences were obtained from T cells isolated from PBMCs. The receptors come from a human donor in good health.

This rearrangement joins TRBV19 to TRBJ2-7, with 9 bases identical to TRBD1. The V and J ends lost 3 bases and 2 bases, in that order; junction bases with no gene match: 11. CDR1 and CDR2 (germline): LNHDA, SQIVND (reference sequence). This CDR3 spans 17 amino acids. As DNA, the CDR3 is TGTGCCAGTAGTATCGGACCCCCCGGGACAGGGACCTACGAGCAGTACTTC. This sequence encodes CASSIGPPGTGTYEQYF.

The rearrangement uses TRBV6-1 and TRBJ1-5, with no clear D. CDR1 and CDR2 (germline): MNHNS, SASEGT. CDR3 length equals 15 residues. The V and J ends lost 3 bases and 0 bases respectively, with 9 bases between them. The CDR3 region has the DNA TGTGCCAGCAGTGACCAGGCAGATAGCAATCAGCCCCAGCATTTT. This codes for CASSDQADSNQPQHF.

The chain links TRBV18 to TRBJ1-5; perhaps TRBD1 as D (6 bases). Germline V gives CDR1 KGHSH, CDR2 LQKENI. V lost 4 bases, J lost 6 bases, and 13 bases lay in between. This CDR3 region has 14 residues. The CDR3 sequence is CASSQGGGSQPQHF. The CDR3, as DNA: TGTGCCAGCTCACAAGGGGGTGGTAGTCAGCCCCAGCATTTT.

The chain carries TRBV6-1 and TRBJ2-5; maybe TRBD2 (5 bases). The V end lost 6 bases, the J end lost 2 bases, and 10 bases lay between the germline ends. The CDR3 totals 13 residues. In germline, CDR1 is MNHNS, CDR2 SASEGT. CDR3 sequence: CASSATGQETQYF. CDR3 DNA: TGTGCCAGCAGCGCTACGGGACAAGAGACCCAGTACTTC.

V is TRBV30 and J is TRBJ2-3, with D perhaps matching TRBD2 (6 bases). V was cut by 5 bases and J by 0 bases, with 9 bases left in between. Germline V gene lookup returns CDR1 GTSNPN and CDR2 SVGIG (reference sequence). CDR3 length: 13 amino acids. CDR3 coding DNA: TGTGCCTGGGAGCGGGTGAGCACAGATACGCAGTATTTT. The encoded protein is CAWERVSTDTQYF. Full variable domain (outside the CDR3, taken from reference TRBV30 and TRBJ2-3): SQTIHQWPATLVQPVGSPLSLECTVEGTSNPNLYWYRQAAGRGLQLLFYSVGIGQISSEVPQNLSASRPQDRQFILSSKKLLLSDSGFYLCAWERVSTDTQYFGPGTRLTVL.

The genes are TRBV21-1 and TRBJ2-1; the table calls TRBD1, which could not be checked here. TRBV21-1 constitutes a pseudogene. The CDR3 extends over 17 amino acids. In DNA, the CDR3 is TGTGCCAGCAGCAAAGTAAGGACAGGGAACAGAAGAAATGAGCAGTTCTTC. Translating gives CASSKVRTGNRRNEQFF.

V usage is TRBV30 and J usage is TRBJ1-2, with D maybe TRBD1 (5 bases). The V gene lost 1 base and the J gene lost 2 bases, with 8 bases spanning the gap. The CDR3 runs to 13 residues. Germline assignment: CDR1 GTSNPN and CDR2 SVGIG (reference sequence). The CDR3 nucleotides are TGTGCCTGGAGTGGGGGGGGAAACTATGGCTACACCTTC. Protein sequence: CAWSGGGNYGYTF.

This sequence joins TRBV5-5 and TRBJ2-7; 8 nucleotides agree with TRBD2. Trimming took 4 bases from V and 2 from J; bases not matched to a gene: 8. This CDR3 is built from 15 residues. Germline V gene lookup returns CDR1 SGHKS and CDR2 YYEKEE (reference sequence). CDR3 DNA: TGTGCCAGCAGCGCGGGAGCGGGACTAGCCTACGAGCAGTACTTC. This translates into CASSAGAGLAYEQYF.

The chain combines TRBV7-9 with TRBJ2-1; 7 bases align to TRBD2. J lost 8 bases, V lost 2 bases, and 9 bases had no gene match. In germline, CDR1 is SEHNR, CDR2 FQNEAQ (reference sequence). The CDR3 covers 15 residues. The CDR3 loop is CASSLSSGFEDEQFF. In nucleotides, the CDR3 is TGTGCCAGCAGCTTAAGTAGCGGGTTTGAGGATGAGCAGTTCTTC.

The rearrangement uses TRBV6-5 and TRBJ1-1; D gene ambiguous. This CDR3 has 13 residues. Trimming left V 0 bases short and J 7 bases short, with 9 bases between. Per the germline V gene, CDR1 is MNHEY and CDR2 is SVGAGI. CDR3: CASSYSEGGEAFF. The DNA for the CDR3 is TGTGCCAGCAGTTACTCCGAGGGCGGTGAAGCTTTCTTT.